Listed below are T cell receptor beta chains from one sample, sequenced in a study of cytomegalovirus exposure and HLA in healthy donors. This table comes from immunoSEQ multiplex PCR, and its TCRdb copy is limited to in-frame clones, with some not included. The sample holds 52,000 or so clones, about 80% seen once. Sequencing was carried out using PBMCs. All receptors derive from a female donor in good health and CMV-seronegative. CDR3s leave out the opening cysteine and the closing phenylalanine or tryptophan. Each record gives: J gene, V gene, CDR3 protein.

j_gene: TRBJ1-1; v_gene: TRBV29-1; CDR3aa: SVARGGAGNTEAF
j_gene: TRBJ2-7; v_gene: TRBV5-1; CDR3aa: ASTSGGQASEQY
j_gene: TRBJ1-2; v_gene: TRBV21-1; CDR3aa: ASSKAGFPIEVYYGYT
j_gene: TRBJ1-3; v_gene: TRBV6-1; CDR3aa: ASSHRVGSGNTIY
j_gene: TRBJ1-2; v_gene: TRBV2; CDR3aa: ASSEAGNYGYT
j_gene: TRBJ2-2; v_gene: TRBV5-5; CDR3aa: ASSPIFGTGTVNTGELF
j_gene: TRBJ2-7; v_gene: TRBV10-3; CDR3aa: AISSGRDSSYEQY
j_gene: TRBJ2-3; v_gene: TRBV11-2; CDR3aa: ASSLGGDTQY
j_gene: TRBJ1-1; v_gene: TRBV5-4; CDR3aa: ASSRQGPEAF
j_gene: TRBJ2-7; v_gene: TRBV5-1; CDR3aa: ASSLTSGGNPYEQY
j_gene: TRBJ1-2; v_gene: TRBV7-6; CDR3aa: ASSPRQGAGYT
j_gene: TRBJ1-2; v_gene: TRBV15; CDR3aa: ATSREDSDYGYT
j_gene: TRBJ2-2; v_gene: TRBV5-1; CDR3aa: ASSLGTLNTGELF
j_gene: NA; v_gene: TRBV4-1; CDR3aa: ASSHAGIGYEQY
j_gene: TRBJ1-6; v_gene: TRBV19; CDR3aa: ASSTTRGGNSPLH
j_gene: TRBJ2-5; v_gene: TRBV11-2; CDR3aa: ASSSGSGTSYQETQY
j_gene: TRBJ1-4; v_gene: TRBV5-4; CDR3aa: ASSLDSNEKLF
j_gene: TRBJ1-2; v_gene: TRBV7-2; CDR3aa: ASSPTGGGGYT
j_gene: TRBJ2-3; v_gene: TRBV5-4; CDR3aa: ASSPSPGASSDTQY
j_gene: TRBJ2-1; v_gene: TRBV6-6; CDR3aa: ASRPDRESYNEQF